This T cell receptor (beta chain) was identified in a study of T cells in Graves' hyperthyroidism and ophthalmopathy. V was shortened by 10 bases and J by 0 bases, with 10 bases between the two germline ends. Germline V CDR1 and CDR2: MNHNS, SASEGT. The CDR3 sequence is 13 residues long. This clonotype was detected a few times. It was RNA transcripts that yielded the amplified TCR beta CDR3 regions. Primed by the HTBI set, a first-round RT-PCR was run on the TCR CDR3. TCRdb re-called the multiplex PCR reads through MiXCR, storing one row per CDR3 protein. The sample has approximately 600,000 distinct CDR3 sequences; approximately 15% are singletons.

This chain uses TRBV6-1 with TRBJ1-3; unclear D gene. The clonotype originates from a woman in her 30s with Graves' hyperthyroidism that later progressed to Graves' ophthalmopathy. Sequenced material: blood. This CDR3 is CATHTGSGNTIYF. The CDR3, as DNA: TGTGCCACCCACACCGGCTCTGGAAACACCATATATTTT.